This entry concerns a single TCR beta chain. Its antigen is as yet unknown. Clinical symptoms, serum thyroxine and TRAb, thyroid ultrasound and orbital computed tomography were used for the diagnoses. CDR3 length: 15 residues. Germline V gene lookup returns CDR1 SNHLY and CDR2 FYNNEI. The ends lost 8 bases at V and 11 bases at J; junction bases unmatched: 14. The sample belongs to a study of T cells in Graves' hyperthyroidism and ophthalmopathy. Study-wide results and caveats: Ophthalmopathy was model-predicted a median roughly 6.3 months pre-onset. Most clonotypes that expanded in the thyroid above 0.001 also showed up in blood.

The source material, RNA transcripts, was used to amplify TCR beta CDR3 regions. The TCR CDR3 was amplified in a first-round RT-PCR using the HTBI primer set. One entry per CDR3 protein results from TCRdb running MiXCR on the multiplex PCR reads. Here the sample spans around 620,000 distinct CDR3 sequences, under 60% being singletons. V and J are TRBV2 and TRBJ1-5; 11 nucleotides line up with TRBD1. The sequencing sample was made of peripheral blood or thyroid tissue (not recorded which). This clonotype originated in an adult woman with Graves' disease, either hyperthyroidism or ophthalmopathy (not recorded which). The CDR3 DNA is TGTGCCAGCCAAACCGGGACAGGGGGAGGTGAGACCCAGCATTTT. It yields the protein CASQTGTGGGETQHF.